The rows below give T cell receptor beta chains drawn from one sample of a study of post-analysis software for immune sequencing data. TCRdb analysed the PCR reads with MiXCR anew, one entry per CDR3 protein. The repertoire consists of hundreds of thousands of distinct CDR3 sequences, with roughly 40% occurring once and the leading ten covering approximately 7.7%. Sequenced input: blood. These receptor sequences come from a girl aged 2-10 years with multiple sclerosis. Each CDR3 is given without its conserved first and last residue. Clone sizes are given selectively: once, few, many, or a class where the clone is expanded.

V,size,J,CDR3
TRBV6-5,.,TRBJ1-5,ASSYRVGQGRDIDQPQH
TRBV7-2,few,TRBJ2-1,ASSLMEGGIYNEQF
TRBV5-1,few,TRBJ2-3,ASSYERLAPDTQY
TRBV5-1,few,TRBJ1-2,ASSLATGGYGYT
TRBV5-1,once,TRBJ2-3,ASSFSSGSPDTQY
TRBV29-1,.,TRBJ2-5,STERGPRETQY
TRBV9,few,TRBJ2-6,ASSSSLESGANVLT
TRBV21-1,.,TRBJ1-6,ASSKAGTANSPLH
TRBV6-5,few,TRBJ2-5,ASSYNPGETQY
TRBV15,.,TRBJ1-2,ATSRDNREGYT
TRBV7-9,.,TRBJ2-1,ASSLDSGGAFNEQF
TRBV12-3/TRBV12-4,.,TRBJ1-1,ASRRPGTNTEAF
TRBV6-6,.,TRBJ2-1,ASSLGRDSVNEQF
TRBV4-2,.,TRBJ2-3,ASSQRGRWKREASTDTQY
TRBV4-1,few,TRBJ2-5,ASSQRALSAGEETQY
TRBV28,few,TRBJ2-7,ASAEPQGYEQY
TRBV7-9,.,TRBJ2-7,ASSRTPQISNEQY
TRBV20-1,.,TRBJ1-5,SAREVKGMGNQPQH
TRBV25-1,once,TRBJ2-3,ASSDVAPSDTDTQY
TRBV20-1,.,TRBJ2-3,SASVAPSTDTQY
TRBV12-3/TRBV12-4,.,TRBJ2-5,ASSLSAELETQY
TRBV7-2,.,TRBJ2-7,ASSLMGLPYYEQY
TRBV3-1,few,TRBJ2-1,ASSQASGGSYNEQF
TRBV5-1,once,TRBJ1-2,ASSRGQGDGYT
TRBV5-1,few,TRBJ2-1,ASSPLSVYEQF
TRBV20-1,.,TRBJ2-3,SARDRRTSTDTQY
TRBV29-1,many,TRBJ2-7,SVEASRTGNSYEQY
TRBV12-3/TRBV12-4,.,TRBJ2-1,ASIGGRVPNEQF
TRBV9,.,TRBJ2-2,ASSVGPGWTGELF
TRBV6-1,few,TRBJ2-4,ASSPLPRLIAKNIQY
TRBV10-3,few,TRBJ2-1,AISDKGLATDEQF
TRBV6-6,.,TRBJ2-3,ASRGGQDTQY
TRBV29-1,.,TRBJ2-1,SGRDSHWNEQF
TRBV20-1,.,TRBJ1-5,SAGAGGTQPQH
TRBV3-1,.,TRBJ1-3,ASSQDQGLPGNTIY
TRBV4-1,.,TRBJ2-3,ASSPGTGASNTQY
TRBV6-5,few,TRBJ2-5,ASSYSLTSGQETQY
TRBV4-1,.,TRBJ2-7,ASSQVDLNSYEQY
TRBV20-1,.,TRBJ2-3,SARDEAGARDTQY
TRBV28,few,TRBJ1-2,ASSPDRTPYGYT
TRBV28,.,TRBJ2-1,ASRLVDEQF
TRBV20-1,few,TRBJ2-7,SAGQGAGGSEQY
TRBV5-6,few,TRBJ2-5,ASSFGYSGPETQY
TRBV27,.,TRBJ1-1,ASSLYSVNTEAF
TRBV6-5,.,TRBJ1-1,ASSPGVDTEAF
TRBV29-1,.,TRBJ2-3,SVGGRGYTDTQY
TRBV5-1,few,TRBJ2-1,ASSLWQGYSYNEQF
TRBV29-1,.,TRBJ1-1,SVEPRGVTRAEAF